A single T cell receptor beta chain is shown here with its context. This entry comes from a study of T cells in narcolepsy. Germline CDR1 SGHTA, CDR2 FQGTGA. The ends were cut back, 2 bases at V and 4 bases at J, with 8 bases in the middle. This CDR3 contains 13 residues. Data came from immunoSEQ multiplex PCR; TCRdb stores just in-frame clones and leaves some out. This table has some 30,000 clones, around 87% appearing once. The sequence derives from a human donor in good health. Sequencing was carried out using memory (CD45RA-) CD4+ T cells from blood. This chain joins TRBV7-3 and TRBJ1-1, with unresolved D. The CDR3 spells CASSLDSATEAFF. For the CDR3, the DNA is TGTGCCAGCAGCTTAGATTCAGCCACTGAAGCTTTCTTT.